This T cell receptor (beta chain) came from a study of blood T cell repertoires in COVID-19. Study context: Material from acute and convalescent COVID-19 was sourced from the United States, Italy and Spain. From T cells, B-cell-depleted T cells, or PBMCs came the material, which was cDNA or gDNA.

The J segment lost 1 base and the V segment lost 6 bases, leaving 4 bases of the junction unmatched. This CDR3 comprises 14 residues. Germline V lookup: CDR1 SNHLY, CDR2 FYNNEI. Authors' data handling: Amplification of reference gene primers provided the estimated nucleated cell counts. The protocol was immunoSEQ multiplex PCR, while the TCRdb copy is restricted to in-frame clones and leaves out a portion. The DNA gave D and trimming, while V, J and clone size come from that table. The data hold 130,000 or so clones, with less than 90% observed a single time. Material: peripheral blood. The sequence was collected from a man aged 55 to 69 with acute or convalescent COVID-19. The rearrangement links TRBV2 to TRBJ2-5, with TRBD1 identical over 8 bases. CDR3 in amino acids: CASRATGGQETQYF. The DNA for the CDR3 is TGTGCCAGCAGGGCTACAGGGGGCCAAGAGACCCAGTACTTC.